Shown below are 15 T cell receptor beta chains from a single sample sequenced in a study of blood T cell repertoires in COVID-19 (dated by TCRdb to the early 2020s). The method was the immunoSEQ multiplex PCR assay. TCRdb re-hosts the immuneACCESS table, in-frame sequences only. Its copies lack some clones; in the studies checked, an unresolved V gene accounts for under half of them, and the cause for the rest is not known. The sample data list roughly 380,000 clones, and more than 75% of these were observed just once. The top ten clonotypes cover approximately 1.2% of the sample. The sequenced sample was PBMCs or T cells enriched from blood (not recorded which). These receptor sequences come from a man aged 25-45 years who had recovered from COVID-19.

This clone was picked up a small number of times. The rearrangement uses TRBV6-5 and TRBJ1-3, with unresolved D. Trimming left V 8 bases short and J 3 bases short, with 11 bases between. The CDR3 is made up of 13 amino acids. The V gene's germline CDR1 is MNHEY and CDR2 SVGAGI. The CDR3 is CASVRQGGNTIYF. The CDR3 DNA follows: TGTGCCAGCGTCAGGCAAGGTGGAAACACCATATATTTT.

The chain combines TRBV30 with TRBJ2-7, with TRBD1 matching over 9 bases. CDR3 length equals 14 residues. V lost 3 bases, J lost 7 bases, and 10 bases stayed unmatched. Germline CDR1 reads GTSNPN; CDR2 reads SVGIG (reference sequence). Here the CDR3 reads CAWRRIDRGWEQYF. CDR3 coding DNA: TGTGCCTGGAGGCGCATCGACAGGGGGTGGGAGCAGTACTTC.

The chain recombines TRBV7-9 with TRBJ2-5, with 7 nucleotides matching TRBD1. The CDR3 is 15 residues long. Germline V gene lookup returns CDR1 SEHNR and CDR2 FQNEAQ (reference sequence). The trim removed 5 bases at V and 5 bases at J, leaving 11 bases unmatched. In nucleotides, the CDR3 is TGTGCCAGCAGCCCGAATCCGGGACAGTACGAGACCCAGTACTTC. Protein: CASSPNPGQYETQYF.

This chain links TRBV2 with TRBJ1-1; D gene ambiguous. This CDR3 is 14 amino acids long. V lost 11 bases and J 1 base, leaving 17 bases between the germline ends. The germline gives CDR1 SNHLY, CDR2 FYNNEI. The CDR3: CAGSWTAGNTEAFF. In DNA, the CDR3 is TGTGCCGGATCCTGGACGGCGGGGAACACTGAAGCTTTCTTT.

This chain uses TRBV10-2 with TRBJ1-4; D unclear. Germline V CDR1 and CDR2: WSHSY, SAAADI. The CDR3 loop spans 13 amino acids. Trimming pared 6 bases from V and 4 bases from J, leaving 9 bases between. CDR3 region: CASRPEVNEKLFF. The CDR3 region has the DNA TGCGCCAGCAGACCTGAGGTTAATGAAAAACTGTTTTTT.

This chain links TRBV7-8 with TRBJ2-7; 8 bases are shared with TRBD1. Looked up from germline, CDR1 is SGHVS and CDR2 is FQNEAQ. Trimming took 4 bases from V and 2 from J; bases not matched to a gene: 7. This CDR3 comprises 15 residues. This CDR3 reads CASSSRTGSPYEQYF. CDR3 coding DNA: TGTGCCAGCAGCTCGAGGACAGGGTCCCCCTACGAGCAGTACTTC.

The V call is TRBV28, the J call TRBJ1-1; D is unresolved. The CDR3 is 14 residues long. Between the trimmed V and J ends, which lost 6 bases and 8 bases, there was a span of 19 bases. Germline V gene data show CDR1 as MDHEN and CDR2 as SYDVKM. CDR3 protein: CASSRGSLGEEAFF. The CDR3 DNA follows: TGTGCCAGCAGCCGGGGTAGTCTCGGGGAGGAAGCTTTCTTT. Supplemented by reference TRBV28 and TRBJ1-1, the full variable domain reads DVKVTQSSRYLVKRTGEKVFLECVQDMDHENMFWYRQDPGLGLRLIYFSYDVKMKEKGDIPEGYSVSREKKERFSLILESASTNQTSMYLCASSRGSLGEEAFFGQGTRLTVV.

This chain joins TRBV19 and TRBJ1-5, with a weak D call TRBD1 (6 bases). Trimming cost V 1 base and J 6 bases, with 10 bases left between them. The germline CDR1 and CDR2 sequences are LNHDA and SQIVND (reference sequence). This CDR3 has 14 amino acids. CDR3 bases: TGTGCCAGTAGTATAGGACAGGTTGGTCAGCCCCAGCATTTT. Its protein product is CASSIGQVGQPQHF.

The chain recombines TRBV11-3 with TRBJ2-2; 9 bases line up with TRBD2. Germline loops: CDR1 SGHNT, CDR2 YENEEA. After removal of 5 bases from V and 6 bases from J, the junction contained 1 base not matched to a gene. The length of the CDR3 is 13 residues. In nucleotides, the CDR3 is TGTGCCAGCAGCCGCGGGAGGGCCGGGGAGCTGTTTTTT. Amino acid sequence: CASSRGRAGELFF.

In its sample, this clone was seen once. The rearrangement joins TRBV18 to TRBJ1-2, with D possibly matching TRBD1 (6 bases). There are 18 residues in the CDR3. Trimming left V 1 base short and J 4 bases short, with 22 bases between. The germline CDR1 and CDR2 sequences are KGHSH and LQKENI. CDR3 loop: CASSPRLQGTGGSYGYTF. In DNA, the CDR3 is TGTGCCAGCTCACCACGGCTACAGGGAACGGGTGGGAGCTATGGCTACACCTTC.

This chain joins TRBV19 and TRBJ2-7, with 8 bases identical to TRBD1. The CDR3 contains 15 residues. After removal of 5 bases from V and 5 bases from J, the junction contained 11 bases not matched to a gene. Germline V CDR1 and CDR2: LNHDA, SQIVND (reference sequence). The CDR3 is CASSFSGTGGNEQYF. The CDR3, as DNA: TGTGCCAGTAGTTTCTCCGGGACAGGTGGGAACGAGCAGTACTTC.

This clone was picked up one time. V and J are TRBV28 and TRBJ1-4; TRBD1 aligns across 8 bases. The CDR3 extends over 14 amino acids. With V trimmed by 4 bases and J by 8 bases, 6 bases remained unmatched. Germline values: CDR1 MDHEN, CDR2 SYDVKM. CDR3 sequence reads: CASSSQGADEKLFF. CDR3 sequence (DNA): TGTGCCAGCAGTTCCCAGGGGGCTGACGAAAAACTGTTTTTT.

V is TRBV30 and J is TRBJ2-7; D is tentatively TRBD1 or TRBD2 (5 bases each). This CDR3 has 12 amino acids. V shed 5 bases and J shed 3 bases, with 11 bases lying between them. The germline V gene has CDR1 GTSNPN and CDR2 SVGIG (reference sequence). The CDR3 DNA reads as TGTGCCTGGGGGGACGGGAACTACGAGCAGTACTTC. It yields the protein CAWGDGNYEQYF.

In regard to this clone: Other DNA sequences in this sample translate to the same CDR3. CDR3 amino acids: CASSLTGEPYNEQFF. For the CDR3, the DNA is TGTGCCAGCAGTCTGACCGGGGAACCCTACAATGAGCAGTTCTTC. The J gene is TRBJ2-1, the V gene TRBV2; tentatively, D is TRBD2 (5 bases). V shed 5 bases and J shed 2 bases, with 13 bases lying between them. This CDR3 is 15 amino acids long. The V gene's germline CDR1 is SNHLY and CDR2 FYNNEI.

V usage is TRBV27 and J usage is TRBJ1-5; maybe TRBD1 (6 bases). The CDR3 covers 14 residues. Germline-derived CDR1 and CDR2 are MNHEY and SMNVEV (reference sequence). The V gene lost 6 bases and the J gene lost 7 bases, with 16 bases spanning the gap. CDR3 amino acids: CASSDRNSPQPQHF. In DNA, the CDR3 is TGTGCCAGCAGCGACAGGAACAGTCCACAGCCCCAGCATTTT.